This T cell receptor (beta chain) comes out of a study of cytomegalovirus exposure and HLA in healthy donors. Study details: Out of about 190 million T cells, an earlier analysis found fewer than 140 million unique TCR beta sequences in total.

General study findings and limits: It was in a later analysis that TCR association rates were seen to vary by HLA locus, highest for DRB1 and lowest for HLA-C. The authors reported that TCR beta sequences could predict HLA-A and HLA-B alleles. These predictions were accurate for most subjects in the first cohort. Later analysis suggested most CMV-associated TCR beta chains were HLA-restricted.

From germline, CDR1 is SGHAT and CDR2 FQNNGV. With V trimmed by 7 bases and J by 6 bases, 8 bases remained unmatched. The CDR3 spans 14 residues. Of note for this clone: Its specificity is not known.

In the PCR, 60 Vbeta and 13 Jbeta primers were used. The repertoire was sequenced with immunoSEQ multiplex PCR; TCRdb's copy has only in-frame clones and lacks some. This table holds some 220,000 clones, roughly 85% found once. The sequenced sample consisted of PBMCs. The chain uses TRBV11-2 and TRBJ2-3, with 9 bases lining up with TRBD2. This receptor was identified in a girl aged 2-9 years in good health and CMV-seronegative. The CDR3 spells CASTASGGPDTQYF. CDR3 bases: TGTGCCAGCACAGCCAGCGGGGGGCCGGATACGCAGTATTTT.